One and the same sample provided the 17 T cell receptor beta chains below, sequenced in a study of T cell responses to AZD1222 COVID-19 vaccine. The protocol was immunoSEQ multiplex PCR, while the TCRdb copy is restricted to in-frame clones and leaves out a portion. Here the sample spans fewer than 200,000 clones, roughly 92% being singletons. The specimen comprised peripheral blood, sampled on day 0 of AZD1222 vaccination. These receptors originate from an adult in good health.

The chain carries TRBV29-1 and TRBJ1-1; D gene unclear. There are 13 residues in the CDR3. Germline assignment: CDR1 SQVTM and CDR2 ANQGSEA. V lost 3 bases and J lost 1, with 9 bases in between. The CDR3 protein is CSVDEYRNTEAFF. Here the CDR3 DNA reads TGCAGCGTTGATGAATACCGGAACACTGAAGCTTTCTTT.

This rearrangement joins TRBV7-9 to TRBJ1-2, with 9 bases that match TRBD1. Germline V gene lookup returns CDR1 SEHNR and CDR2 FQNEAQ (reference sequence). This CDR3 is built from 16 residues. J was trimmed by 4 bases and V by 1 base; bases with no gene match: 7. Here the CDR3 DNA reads TGTGCCAGCAGCTTAGAAACAGGGGGCTACAGCTATGGCTACACCTTC. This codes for CASSLETGGYSYGYTF. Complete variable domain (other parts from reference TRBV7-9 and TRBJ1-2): DTGVSQNPRHKITKRGQNVTFRCDPISEHNRLYWYRQTLGQGPEFLTYFQNEAQLEKSRLLSDRFSAERPKGSFSTLEIQRTEQGDSAMYLCASSLETGGYSYGYTFGSGTRLTVV.

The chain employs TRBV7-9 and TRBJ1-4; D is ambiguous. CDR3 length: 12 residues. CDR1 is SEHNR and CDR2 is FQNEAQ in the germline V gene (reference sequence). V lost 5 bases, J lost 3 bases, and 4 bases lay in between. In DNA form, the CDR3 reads TGTGCCAGCAGCCCCTCTAATGAAAAACTGTTTTTT. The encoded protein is CASSPSNEKLFF.

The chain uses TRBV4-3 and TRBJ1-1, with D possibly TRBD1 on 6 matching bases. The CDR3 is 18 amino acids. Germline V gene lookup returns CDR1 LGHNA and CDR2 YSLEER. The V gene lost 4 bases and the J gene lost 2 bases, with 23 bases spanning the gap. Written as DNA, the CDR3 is TGCGCCAGCAGCCCCGCGAGAGGAGGGGGATACCGAAACACTGAAGCTTTCTTT. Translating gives CASSPARGGGYRNTEAFF.

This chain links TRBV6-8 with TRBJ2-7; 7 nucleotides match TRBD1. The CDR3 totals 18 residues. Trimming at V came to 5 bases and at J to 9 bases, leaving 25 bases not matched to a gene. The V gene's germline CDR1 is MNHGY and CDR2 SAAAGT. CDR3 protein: CASSPGTVLGAYGVGQYF. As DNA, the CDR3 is TGTGCCAGCAGTCCTGGGACAGTCCTCGGTGCCTACGGTGTTGGGCAGTACTTC.

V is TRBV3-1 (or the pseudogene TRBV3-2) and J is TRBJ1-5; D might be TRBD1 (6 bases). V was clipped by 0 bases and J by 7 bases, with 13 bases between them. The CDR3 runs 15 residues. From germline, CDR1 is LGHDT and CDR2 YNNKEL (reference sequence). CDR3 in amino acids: CASSQDGVGGQPQHF. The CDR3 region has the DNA TGTGCCAGCAGCCAAGACGGGGTAGGGGGACAGCCCCAGCATTTT.

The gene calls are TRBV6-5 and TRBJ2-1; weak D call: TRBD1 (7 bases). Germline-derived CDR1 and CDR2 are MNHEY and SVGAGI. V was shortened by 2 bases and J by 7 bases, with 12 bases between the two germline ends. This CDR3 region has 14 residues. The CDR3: CASSYMQGGNEQFF. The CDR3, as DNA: TGTGCCAGCAGTTACATGCAGGGGGGTAATGAGCAGTTCTTC.

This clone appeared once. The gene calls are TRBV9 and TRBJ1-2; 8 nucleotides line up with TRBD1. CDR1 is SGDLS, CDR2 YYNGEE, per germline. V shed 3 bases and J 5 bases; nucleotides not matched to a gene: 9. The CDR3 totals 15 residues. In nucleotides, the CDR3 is TGTGCCAGCAGCGGGACAGGGACCCCGGGGTATGGCTACACCTTC. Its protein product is CASSGTGTPGYGYTF.

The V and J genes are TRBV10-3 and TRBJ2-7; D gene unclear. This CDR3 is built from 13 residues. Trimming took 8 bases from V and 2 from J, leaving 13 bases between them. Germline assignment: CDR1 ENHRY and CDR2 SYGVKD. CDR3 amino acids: CAISSGEAYEQYV. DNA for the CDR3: TGTGCCATCTCCTCTGGTGAGGCCTACGAGCAGTACGTC.

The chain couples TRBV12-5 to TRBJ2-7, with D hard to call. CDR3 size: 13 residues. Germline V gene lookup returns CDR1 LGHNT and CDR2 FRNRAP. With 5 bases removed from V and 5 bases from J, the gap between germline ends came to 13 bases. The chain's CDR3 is CASGRSHLNEQYF. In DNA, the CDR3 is TGTGCTAGTGGTCGCTCCCATTTAAACGAGCAGTACTTC.

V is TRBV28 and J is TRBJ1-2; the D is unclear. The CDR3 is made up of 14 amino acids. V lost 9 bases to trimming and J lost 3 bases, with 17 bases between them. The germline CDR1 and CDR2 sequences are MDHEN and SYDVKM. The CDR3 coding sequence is TGTGCCAGTCGGGCGGGAAAGGGCTACTATGGCTACACCTTC. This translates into CASRAGKGYYGYTF.

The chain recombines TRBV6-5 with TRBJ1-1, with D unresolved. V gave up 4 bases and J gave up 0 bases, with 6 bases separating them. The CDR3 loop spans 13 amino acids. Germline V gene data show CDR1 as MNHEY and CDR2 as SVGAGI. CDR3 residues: CASSLTMNTEAFF. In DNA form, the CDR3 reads TGTGCCAGCAGTTTGACGATGAACACTGAAGCTTTCTTT.

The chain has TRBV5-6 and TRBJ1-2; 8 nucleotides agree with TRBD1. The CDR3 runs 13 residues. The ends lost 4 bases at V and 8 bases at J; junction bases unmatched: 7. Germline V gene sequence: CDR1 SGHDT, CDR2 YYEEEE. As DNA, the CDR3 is TGTGCCAGCAGCCAACAGGGGGTATACGGCTACACCTTC. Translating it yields CASSQQGVYGYTF.

Here the CDR3 DNA reads TGTGCCAGCAGCTCCGGGACAGGGGGTGGCTACACCTTC. Its translation: CASSSGTGGGYTF. The chain links TRBV28 to TRBJ1-2; 11 bases map to TRBD1. There are 13 residues in the CDR3. Trimming at V came to 6 bases and at J to 7 bases, leaving 4 bases not matched to a gene. Germline CDR1 MDHEN, CDR2 SYDVKM.

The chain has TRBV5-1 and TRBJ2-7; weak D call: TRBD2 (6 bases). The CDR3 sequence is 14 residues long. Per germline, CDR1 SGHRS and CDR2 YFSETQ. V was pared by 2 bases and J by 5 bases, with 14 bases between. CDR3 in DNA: TGCGCCAGCAGCTTAGGAGGGAGGATGAACGAGCAGTACTTC. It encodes CASSLGGRMNEQYF.

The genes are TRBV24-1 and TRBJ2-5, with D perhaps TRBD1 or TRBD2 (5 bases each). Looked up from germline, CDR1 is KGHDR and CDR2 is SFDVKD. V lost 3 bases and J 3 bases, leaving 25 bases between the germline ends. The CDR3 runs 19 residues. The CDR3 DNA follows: TGTGCCACCAGTGATAGGGACCCTAGGAGGTGGGGATGGAAAGAGACCCAGTACTTC. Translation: CATSDRDPRRWGWKETQYF.

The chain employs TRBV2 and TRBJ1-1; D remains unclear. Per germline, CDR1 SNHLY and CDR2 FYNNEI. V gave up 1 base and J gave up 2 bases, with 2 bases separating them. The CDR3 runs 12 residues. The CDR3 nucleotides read TGTGCCAGCAGTGAAGTAAACACTGAAGCTTTCTTT. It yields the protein CASSEVNTEAFF.